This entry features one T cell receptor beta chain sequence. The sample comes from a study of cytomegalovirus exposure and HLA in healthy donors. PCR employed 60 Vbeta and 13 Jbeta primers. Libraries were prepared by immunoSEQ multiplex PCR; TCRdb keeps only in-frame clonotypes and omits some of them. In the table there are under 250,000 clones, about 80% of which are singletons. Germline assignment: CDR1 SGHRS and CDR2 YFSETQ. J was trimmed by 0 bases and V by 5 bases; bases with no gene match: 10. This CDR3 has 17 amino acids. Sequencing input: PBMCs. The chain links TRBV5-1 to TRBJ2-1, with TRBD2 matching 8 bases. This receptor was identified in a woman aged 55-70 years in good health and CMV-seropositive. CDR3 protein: CASSSTSGGRSYNEQFF. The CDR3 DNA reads TGCGCCAGCAGTTCTACTAGCGGAGGCCGCTCCTACAATGAGCAGTTCTTC.